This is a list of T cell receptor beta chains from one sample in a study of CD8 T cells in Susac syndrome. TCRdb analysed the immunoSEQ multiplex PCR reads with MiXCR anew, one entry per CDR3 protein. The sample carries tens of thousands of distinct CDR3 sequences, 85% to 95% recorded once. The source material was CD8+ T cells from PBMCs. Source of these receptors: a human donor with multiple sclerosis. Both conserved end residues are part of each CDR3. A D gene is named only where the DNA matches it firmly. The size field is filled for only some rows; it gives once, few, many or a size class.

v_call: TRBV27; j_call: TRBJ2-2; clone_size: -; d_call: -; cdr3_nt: TGTGCCAGCAGTCCGATGCATTTCACCGGGGAGCTGTTTTTT; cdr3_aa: CASSPMHFTGELFF
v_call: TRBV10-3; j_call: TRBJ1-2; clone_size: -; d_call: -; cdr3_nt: TGTGCCATCAGTGAGTCGGTAGGGCTTGGCTACACCTTC; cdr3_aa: CAISESVGLGYTF
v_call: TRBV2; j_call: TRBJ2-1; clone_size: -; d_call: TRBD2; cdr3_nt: TGTGCCAGCAGCCACCCCCAGCGCGGGGGGCAGTTCTTC; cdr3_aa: CASSHPQRGGQFF
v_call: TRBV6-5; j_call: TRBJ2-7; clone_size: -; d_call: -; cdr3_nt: TGTGCCAGCAGTTTCCGGGACGGTCACGAGCAGTACTTC; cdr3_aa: CASSFRDGHEQYF
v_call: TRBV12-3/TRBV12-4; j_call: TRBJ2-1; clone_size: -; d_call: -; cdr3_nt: TGTGCCAGCACCTGGGGGGGGCCGGATGAGCAGTTCTTC; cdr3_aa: CASTWGGPDEQFF
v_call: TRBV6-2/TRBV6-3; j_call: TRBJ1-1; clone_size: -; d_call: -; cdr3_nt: TGTGCCAGCAGGGTATATGAACCCACTGAAGCTTTCTTT; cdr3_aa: CASRVYEPTEAFF
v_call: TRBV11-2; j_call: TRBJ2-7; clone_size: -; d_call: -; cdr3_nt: TGTGCCAGCACCCGTCCGGGATTCTACGAGCAGTACTTC; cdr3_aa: CASTRPGFYEQYF
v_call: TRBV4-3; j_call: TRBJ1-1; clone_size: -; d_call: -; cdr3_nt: TGCGCCAGCAGCCAAGGGGTTACAGCTGAAGCTTTCTTT; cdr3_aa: CASSQGVTAEAFF
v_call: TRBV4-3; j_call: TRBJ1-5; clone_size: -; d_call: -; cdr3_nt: TGCGCCAGCAGCCAAGAGTTGAGTCAGCCCCAGCATTTT; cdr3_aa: CASSQELSQPQHF
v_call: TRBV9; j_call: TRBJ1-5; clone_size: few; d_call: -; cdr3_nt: TGTGCCAGCAGCCCCTGGGGTGGAGAGCAGCCCCAGCATTTT; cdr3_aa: CASSPWGGEQPQHF
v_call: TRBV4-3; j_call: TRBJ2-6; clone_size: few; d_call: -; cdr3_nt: TGCGCCAGCAGCCAAGGGGGTGAGGGCTCTGGGGCCAACGTCCTGACTTTC; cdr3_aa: CASSQGGEGSGANVLTF
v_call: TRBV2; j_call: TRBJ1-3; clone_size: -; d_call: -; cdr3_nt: TGTGCCAGCTACAGCTCTGGAAACACCATATATTTT; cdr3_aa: CASYSSGNTIYF
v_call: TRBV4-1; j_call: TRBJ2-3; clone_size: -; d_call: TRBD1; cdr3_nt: TGCGCCAGCAGTACAGGGGTCACAGATACGCAGTATTTT; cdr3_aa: CASSTGVTDTQYF
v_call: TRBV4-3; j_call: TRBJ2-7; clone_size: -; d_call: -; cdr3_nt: TGCGCCAGCAGCCAAGTGATTTCCTACGAGCAGTACTTC; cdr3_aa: CASSQVISYEQYF
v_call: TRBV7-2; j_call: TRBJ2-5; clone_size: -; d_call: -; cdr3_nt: TGTGCCAGCAGCTTAGACGACATGCTAGAGACCCAGTACTTC; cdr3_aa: CASSLDDMLETQYF
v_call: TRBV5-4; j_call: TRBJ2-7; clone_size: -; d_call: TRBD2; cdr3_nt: TGTGCCAGCAGCCGAGCCGGGACTAGCGGCGAGCAGTACTTC; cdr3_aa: CASSRAGTSGEQYF
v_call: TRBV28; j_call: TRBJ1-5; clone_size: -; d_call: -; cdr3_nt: TGTGCCAGCAGTTTAGCCCCGGGCGAGCCTGGGCAGCCCCAGCATTTT; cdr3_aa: CASSLAPGEPGQPQHF
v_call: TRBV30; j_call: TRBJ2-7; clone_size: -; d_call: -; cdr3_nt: TGTGCCTGGAGTTCGACAGCTTACTACGAGCAGTACTTC; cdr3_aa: CAWSSTAYYEQYF
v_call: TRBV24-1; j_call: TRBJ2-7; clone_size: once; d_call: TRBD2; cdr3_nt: TGTGCCACCAGTGCGGCTAGCGGGAGCTACGAGCAGTACTTC; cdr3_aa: CATSAASGSYEQYF
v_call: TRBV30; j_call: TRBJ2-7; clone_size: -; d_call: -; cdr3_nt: TGTGCCTGGAGTCAGGGGGAGGCCCCCTACGAGCAGTACTTC; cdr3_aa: CAWSQGEAPYEQYF
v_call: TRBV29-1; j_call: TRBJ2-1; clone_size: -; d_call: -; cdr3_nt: TGCAGCGTTGAAGATCCGCCGGAGCGGCACTTCTACAATGAGCAGTTCTTC; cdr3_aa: CSVEDPPERHFYNEQFF
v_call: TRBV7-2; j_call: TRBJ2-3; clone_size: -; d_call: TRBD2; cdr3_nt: TGTGCCAGCAGCTGGGGACTAGCGGGAGGACCCAAATTGATAGATACGCAGTATTTT; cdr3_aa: CASSWGLAGGPKLIDTQYF
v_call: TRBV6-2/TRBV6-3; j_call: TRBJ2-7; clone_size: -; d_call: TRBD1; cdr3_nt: TGTGCCAGCATATCAGGGGGCGAGCAGTACTTC; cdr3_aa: CASISGGEQYF
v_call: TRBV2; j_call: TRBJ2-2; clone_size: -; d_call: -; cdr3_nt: TGTGCCAGCAGTGAAAAATATCGGGCCGGGGAGCTGTTTTTT; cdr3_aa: CASSEKYRAGELFF
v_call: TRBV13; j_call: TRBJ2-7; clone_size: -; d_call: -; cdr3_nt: TGTGCCAGCAGACAGGGGGGGAACTACGAGCAGTACTTC; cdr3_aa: CASRQGGNYEQYF
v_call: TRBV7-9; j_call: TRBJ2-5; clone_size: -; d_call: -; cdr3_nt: TGTGCCAGCTCGGGCGGGTTAGGCCAGTACTTC; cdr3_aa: CASSGGLGQYF
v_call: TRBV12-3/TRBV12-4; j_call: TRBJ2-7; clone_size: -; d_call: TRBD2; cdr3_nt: TGTGCCAGCAGTTTCGGAGCTAGCGGGAGCTCCTACGAGCAGTACTTC; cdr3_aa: CASSFGASGSSYEQYF
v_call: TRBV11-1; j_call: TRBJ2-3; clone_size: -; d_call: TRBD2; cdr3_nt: TGTGCCAGCACCCTCCCAGAGACTAGAACGGGACTAGCGATCTCAGATACGCAGTATTTT; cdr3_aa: CASTLPETRTGLAISDTQYF
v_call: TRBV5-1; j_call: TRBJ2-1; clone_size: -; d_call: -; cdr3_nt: TGCGCCAGCAGCTTGGGCCCCAATGAGCAGTTCTTC; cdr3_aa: CASSLGPNEQFF
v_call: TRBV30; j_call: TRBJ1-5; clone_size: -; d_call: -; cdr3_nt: TGTGCCTGGAGTCTTGACCGCAATCAGCCCCAGCATTTT; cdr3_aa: CAWSLDRNQPQHF
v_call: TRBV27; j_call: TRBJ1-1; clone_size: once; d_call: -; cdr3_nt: TGTGCCAGCAGTTTATTGGCTGGGAACACTGAAGCTTTCTTT; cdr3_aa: CASSLLAGNTEAFF
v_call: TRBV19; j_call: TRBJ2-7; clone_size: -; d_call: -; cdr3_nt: TGTGCCAGTAGTATAGGGCAATCCTACGAGCAGTACTTC; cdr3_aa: CASSIGQSYEQYF
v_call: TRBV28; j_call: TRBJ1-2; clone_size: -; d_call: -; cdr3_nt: TGTGCCAGCAGTTTTTCGACAGACTATGGCTACACCTTC; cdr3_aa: CASSFSTDYGYTF
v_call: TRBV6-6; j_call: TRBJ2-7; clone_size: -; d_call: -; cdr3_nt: TGTGCCAGCAGTTACCACAGCGGCTACGAGCAGTACTTC; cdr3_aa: CASSYHSGYEQYF
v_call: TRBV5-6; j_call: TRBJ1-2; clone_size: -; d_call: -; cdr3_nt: TGTGCCAGCAGCTTGGACCAAGGCTATGGCTACACCTTC; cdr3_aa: CASSLDQGYGYTF
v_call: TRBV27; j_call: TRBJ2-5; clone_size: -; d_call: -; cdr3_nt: TGTGCCAGCAGGACAGGAGAACGCGTAGAGACCCAGTACTTC; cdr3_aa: CASRTGERVETQYF
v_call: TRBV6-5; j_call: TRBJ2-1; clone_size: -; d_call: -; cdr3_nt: TGTGCCAGCAGTTATAAGGGAGGCGGGAATGAACAGTTCTTC; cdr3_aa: CASSYKGGGNEQFF
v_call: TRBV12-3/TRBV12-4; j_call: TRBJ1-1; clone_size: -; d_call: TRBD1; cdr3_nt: TGTGCCAGCAGCTCCCCTGGGACAGGTCGCACTGAAGCTTTCTTT; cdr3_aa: CASSSPGTGRTEAFF
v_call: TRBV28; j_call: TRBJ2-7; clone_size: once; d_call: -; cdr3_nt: TGTGCCAGCAGGGCCCGGCAGTCCTACCCTCGAAGCTCCTACGAGCAGTACTTC; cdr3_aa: CASRARQSYPRSSYEQYF
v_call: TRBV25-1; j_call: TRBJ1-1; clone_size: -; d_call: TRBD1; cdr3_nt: TGTGCCAGCAGTGAAGGACAGGGGGAAGCTTTCTTT; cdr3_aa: CASSEGQGEAFF
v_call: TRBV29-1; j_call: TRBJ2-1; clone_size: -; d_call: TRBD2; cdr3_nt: TGCAGCGTTGAGGGACTAGCGGGAGCAGTCGCCTACAATGAGCAGTTCTTC; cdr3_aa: CSVEGLAGAVAYNEQFF